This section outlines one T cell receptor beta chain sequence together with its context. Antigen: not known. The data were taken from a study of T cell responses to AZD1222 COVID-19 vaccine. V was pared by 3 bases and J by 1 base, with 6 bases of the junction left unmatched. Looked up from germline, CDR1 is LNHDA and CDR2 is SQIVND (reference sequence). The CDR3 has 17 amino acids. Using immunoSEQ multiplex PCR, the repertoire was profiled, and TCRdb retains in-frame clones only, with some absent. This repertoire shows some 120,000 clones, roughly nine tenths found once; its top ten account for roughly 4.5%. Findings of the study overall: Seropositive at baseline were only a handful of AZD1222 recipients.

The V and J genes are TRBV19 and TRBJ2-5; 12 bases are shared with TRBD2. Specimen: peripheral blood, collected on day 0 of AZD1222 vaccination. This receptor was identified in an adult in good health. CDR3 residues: CASSISPLAGGQETQYF. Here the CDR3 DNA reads TGTGCCAGTAGTATTTCTCCACTAGCGGGGGGCCAAGAGACCCAGTACTTC.